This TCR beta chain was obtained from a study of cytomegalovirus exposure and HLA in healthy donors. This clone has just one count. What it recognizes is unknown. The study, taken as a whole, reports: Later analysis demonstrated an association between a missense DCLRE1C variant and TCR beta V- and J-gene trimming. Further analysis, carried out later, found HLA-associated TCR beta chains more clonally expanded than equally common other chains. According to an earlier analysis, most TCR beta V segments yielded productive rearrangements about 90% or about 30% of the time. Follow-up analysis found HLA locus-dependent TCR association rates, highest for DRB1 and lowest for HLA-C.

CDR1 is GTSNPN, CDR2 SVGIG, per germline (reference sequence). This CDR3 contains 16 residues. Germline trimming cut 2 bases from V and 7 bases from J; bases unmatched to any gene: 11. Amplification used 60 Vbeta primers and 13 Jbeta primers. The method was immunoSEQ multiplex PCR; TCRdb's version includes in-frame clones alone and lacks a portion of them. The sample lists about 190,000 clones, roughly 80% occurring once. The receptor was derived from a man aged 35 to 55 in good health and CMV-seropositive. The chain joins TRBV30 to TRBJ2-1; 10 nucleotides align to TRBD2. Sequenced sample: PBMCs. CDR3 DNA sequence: TGTGCCTGGAGTCTGTCCTTTAGCGGGGGGCGGAATGAGCAGTTCTTC. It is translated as CAWSLSFSGGRNEQFF.